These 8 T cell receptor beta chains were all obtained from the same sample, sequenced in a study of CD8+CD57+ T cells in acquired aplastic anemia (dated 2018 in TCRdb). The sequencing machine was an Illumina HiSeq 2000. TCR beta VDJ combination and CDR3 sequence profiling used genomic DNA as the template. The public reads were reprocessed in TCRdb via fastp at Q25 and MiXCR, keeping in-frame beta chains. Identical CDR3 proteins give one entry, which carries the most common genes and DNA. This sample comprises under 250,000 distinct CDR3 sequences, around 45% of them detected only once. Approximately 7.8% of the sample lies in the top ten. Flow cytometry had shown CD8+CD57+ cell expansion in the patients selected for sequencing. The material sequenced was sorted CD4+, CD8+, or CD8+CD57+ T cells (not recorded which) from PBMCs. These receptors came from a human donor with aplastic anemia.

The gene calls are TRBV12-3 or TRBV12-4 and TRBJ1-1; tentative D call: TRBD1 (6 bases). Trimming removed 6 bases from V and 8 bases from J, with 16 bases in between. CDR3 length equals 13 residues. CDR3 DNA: TGTGCCAGCAGCTCGGGCAGGGGACGGGAAGCTTTCTTT. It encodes CASSSGRGREAFF.

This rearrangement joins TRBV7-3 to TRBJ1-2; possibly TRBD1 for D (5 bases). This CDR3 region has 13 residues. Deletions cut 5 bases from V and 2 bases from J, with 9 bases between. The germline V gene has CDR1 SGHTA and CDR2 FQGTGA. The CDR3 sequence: CASSVDRNYGYTF. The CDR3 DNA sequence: TGTGCCAGCAGCGTAGACAGAAACTATGGCTACACCTTC. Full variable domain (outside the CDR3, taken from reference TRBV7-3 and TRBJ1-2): GAGVSQTPSNKVTEKGKYVELRCDPISGHTALYWYRQSLGQGPEFLIYFQGTGAADDSGLPNDRFFAVRPEGSVSTLKIQRTERGDSAVYLCASSVDRNYGYTFGSGTRLTVV.

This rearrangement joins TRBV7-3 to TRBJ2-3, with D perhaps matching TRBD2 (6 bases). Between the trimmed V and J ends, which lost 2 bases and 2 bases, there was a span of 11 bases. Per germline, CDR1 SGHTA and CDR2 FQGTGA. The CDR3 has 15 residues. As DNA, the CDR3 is TGTGCCAGCAGCTTAGCAGGCGGGATCACAGATACGCAGTATTTT. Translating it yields CASSLAGGITDTQYF.

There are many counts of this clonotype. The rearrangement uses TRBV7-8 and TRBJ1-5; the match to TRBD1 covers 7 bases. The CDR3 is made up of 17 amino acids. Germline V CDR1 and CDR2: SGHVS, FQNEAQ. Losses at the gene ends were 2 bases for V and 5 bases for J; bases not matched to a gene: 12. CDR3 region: CASSLSGQTGFYQPQHF. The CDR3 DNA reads TGTGCCAGCAGCTTATCTGGTCAGACAGGGTTTTATCAGCCCCAGCATTTT.

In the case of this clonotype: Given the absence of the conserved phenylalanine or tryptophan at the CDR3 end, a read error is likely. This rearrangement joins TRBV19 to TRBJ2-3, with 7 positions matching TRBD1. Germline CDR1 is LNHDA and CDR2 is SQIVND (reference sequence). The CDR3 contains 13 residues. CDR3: CASRLHRGDTQYL. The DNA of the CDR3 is TGTGCCAGTAGGCTGCACAGGGGCGATACACAGTATCTT.

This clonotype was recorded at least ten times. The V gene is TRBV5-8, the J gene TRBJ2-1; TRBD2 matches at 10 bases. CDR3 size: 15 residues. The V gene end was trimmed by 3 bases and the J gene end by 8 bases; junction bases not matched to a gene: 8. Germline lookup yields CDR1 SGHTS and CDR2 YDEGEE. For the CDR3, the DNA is TGTGCCAGCAGCTCTGAAGCGGGAGGGCCCCATGAGCAGTTCTTC. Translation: CASSSEAGGPHEQFF.

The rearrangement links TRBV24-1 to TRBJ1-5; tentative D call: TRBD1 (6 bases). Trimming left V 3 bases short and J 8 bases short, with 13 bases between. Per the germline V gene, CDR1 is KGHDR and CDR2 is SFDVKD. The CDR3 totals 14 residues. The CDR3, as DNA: TGTGCCACCAGTGATCACGGACAGACCAAGCCCCAGCATTTT. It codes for CATSDHGQTKPQHF.

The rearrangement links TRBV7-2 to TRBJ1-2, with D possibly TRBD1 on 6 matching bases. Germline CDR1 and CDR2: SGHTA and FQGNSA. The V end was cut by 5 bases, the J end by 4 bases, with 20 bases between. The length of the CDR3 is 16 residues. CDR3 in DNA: TGTGCCAGCAGCGAGTGGGGGGTACAGGGCGGCTATGGCTACACCTTC. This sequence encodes CASSEWGVQGGYGYTF.